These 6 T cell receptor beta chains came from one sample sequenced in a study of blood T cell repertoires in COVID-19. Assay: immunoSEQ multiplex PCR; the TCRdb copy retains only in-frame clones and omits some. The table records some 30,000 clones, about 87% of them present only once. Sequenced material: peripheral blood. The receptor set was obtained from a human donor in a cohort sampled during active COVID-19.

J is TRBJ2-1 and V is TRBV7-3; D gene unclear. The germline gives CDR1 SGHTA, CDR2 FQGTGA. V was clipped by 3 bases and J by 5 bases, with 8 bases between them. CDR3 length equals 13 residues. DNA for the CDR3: TGTGCCAGCAGCTTTGGAGATAACAATGAGCAGTTCTTC. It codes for CASSFGDNNEQFF.

The CDR3 spells CASSIAVGNSPLHF. The CDR3 DNA is TGTGCCAGCAGTATAGCGGTGGGGAATTCACCCCTCCACTTT. The chain has TRBV27 and TRBJ1-6; no definite D call. The V gene's germline CDR1 is MNHEY and CDR2 SMNVEV (reference sequence). This CDR3 has 14 amino acids. V lost 5 bases, J lost 7 bases, and 12 bases lay in between.

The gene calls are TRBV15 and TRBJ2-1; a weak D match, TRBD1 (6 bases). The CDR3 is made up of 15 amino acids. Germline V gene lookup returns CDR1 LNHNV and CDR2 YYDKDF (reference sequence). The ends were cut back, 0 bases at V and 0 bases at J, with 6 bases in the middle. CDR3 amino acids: CATSREGASYNEQFF. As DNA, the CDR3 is TGTGCCACCAGCAGAGAGGGGGCCTCCTACAATGAGCAGTTCTTC.

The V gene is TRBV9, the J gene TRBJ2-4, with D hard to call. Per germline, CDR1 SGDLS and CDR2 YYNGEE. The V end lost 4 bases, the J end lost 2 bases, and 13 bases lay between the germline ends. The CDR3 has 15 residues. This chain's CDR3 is CASSPPGLTKNIQYF. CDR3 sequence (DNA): TGTGCCAGCAGCCCCCCAGGATTAACCAAAAACATTCAGTACTTC.

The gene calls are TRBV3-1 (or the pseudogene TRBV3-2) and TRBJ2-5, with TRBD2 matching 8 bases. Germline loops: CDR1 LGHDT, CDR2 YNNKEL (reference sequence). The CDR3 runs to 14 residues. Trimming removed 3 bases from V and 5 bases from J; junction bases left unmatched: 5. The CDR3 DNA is TGTGCCAGCAGCCAGCCCGAGCGGGGGGAGACCCAGTACTTC. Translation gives CASSQPERGETQYF.

The CDR3, as DNA: TGTGCCAGCAGTATCAGACGGGGTAGCTCCTACGAGCAGTACTTC. Its translation: CASSIRRGSSYEQYF. This chain links TRBV27 with TRBJ2-7; D possibly corresponds to TRBD2 (5 bases). V was pared by 5 bases and J by 0 bases, with 14 bases between. CDR1 and CDR2 from the germline V gene are MNHEY and SMNVEV (reference sequence). This CDR3 has 15 amino acids.